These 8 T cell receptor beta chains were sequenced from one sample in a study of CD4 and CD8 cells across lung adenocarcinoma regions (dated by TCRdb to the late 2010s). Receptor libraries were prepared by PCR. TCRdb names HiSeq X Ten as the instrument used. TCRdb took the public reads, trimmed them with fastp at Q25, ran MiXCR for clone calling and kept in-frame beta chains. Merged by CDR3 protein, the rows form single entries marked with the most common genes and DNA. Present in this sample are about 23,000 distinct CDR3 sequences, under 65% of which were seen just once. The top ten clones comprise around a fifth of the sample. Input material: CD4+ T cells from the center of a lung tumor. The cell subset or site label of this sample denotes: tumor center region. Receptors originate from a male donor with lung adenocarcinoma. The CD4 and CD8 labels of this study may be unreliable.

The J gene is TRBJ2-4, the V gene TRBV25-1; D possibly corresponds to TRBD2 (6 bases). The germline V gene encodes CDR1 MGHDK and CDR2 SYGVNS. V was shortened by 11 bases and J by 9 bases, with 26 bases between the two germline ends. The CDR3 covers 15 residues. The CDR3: CAAGVGDRGGAIQYF. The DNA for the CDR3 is TGTGCCGCGGGTGTCGGGGACCGTGGAGGGGCCATTCAGTACTTC.

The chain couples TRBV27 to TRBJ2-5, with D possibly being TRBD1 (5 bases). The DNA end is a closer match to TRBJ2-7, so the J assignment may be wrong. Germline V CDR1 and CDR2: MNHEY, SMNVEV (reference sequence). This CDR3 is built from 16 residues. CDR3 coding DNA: TGTGCCAGCAGTTTATTTTCCAGGGCCTACCCCTACGAGCAGTACTTC. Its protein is CASSLFSRAYPYEQYF.

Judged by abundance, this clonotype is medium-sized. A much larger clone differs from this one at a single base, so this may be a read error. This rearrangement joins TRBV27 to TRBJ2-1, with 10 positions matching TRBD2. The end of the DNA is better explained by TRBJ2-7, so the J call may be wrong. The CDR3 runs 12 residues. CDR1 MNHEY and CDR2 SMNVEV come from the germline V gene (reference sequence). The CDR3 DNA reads TGTGCCAGCAGTAAACTAGCGGGGGAGCAGTACTTC. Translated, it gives CASSKLAGEQYF.

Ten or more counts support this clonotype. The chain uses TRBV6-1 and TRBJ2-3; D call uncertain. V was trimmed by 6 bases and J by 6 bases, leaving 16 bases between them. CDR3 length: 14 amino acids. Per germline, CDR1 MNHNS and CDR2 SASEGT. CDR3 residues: CASSPSPTGDTQYF. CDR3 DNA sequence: TGTGCCAGCAGCCCATCACCGACTGGGGATACGCAGTATTTT.

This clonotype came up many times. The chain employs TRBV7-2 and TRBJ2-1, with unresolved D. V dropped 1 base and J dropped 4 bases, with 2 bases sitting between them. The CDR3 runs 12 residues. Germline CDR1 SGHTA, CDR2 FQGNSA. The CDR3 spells CASSLGYNEQFF. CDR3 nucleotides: TGTGCCAGCAGCTTAGGTTACAATGAGCAGTTCTTC.

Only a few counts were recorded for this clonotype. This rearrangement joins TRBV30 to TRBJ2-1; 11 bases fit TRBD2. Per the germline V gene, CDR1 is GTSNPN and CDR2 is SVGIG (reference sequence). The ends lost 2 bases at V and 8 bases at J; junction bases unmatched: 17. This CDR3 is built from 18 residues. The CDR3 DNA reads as TGTGCCTGGAGTCCGACAGGGGGGGTAGCGGGAGGGAAGTATGAGCAGTTCTTC. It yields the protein CAWSPTGGVAGGKYEQFF. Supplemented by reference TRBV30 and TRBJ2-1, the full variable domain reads SQTIHQWPATLVQPVGSPLSLECTVEGTSNPNLYWYRQAAGRGLQLLFYSVGIGQISSEVPQNLSASRPQDRQFILSSKKLLLSDSGFYLCAWSPTGGVAGGKYEQFFGPGTRLTVL.

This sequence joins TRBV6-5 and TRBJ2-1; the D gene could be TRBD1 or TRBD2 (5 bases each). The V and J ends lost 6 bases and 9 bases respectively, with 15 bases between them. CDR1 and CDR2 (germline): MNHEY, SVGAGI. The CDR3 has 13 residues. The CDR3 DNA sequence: TGTGCCAGCAGACTGGGGCTAGCCGGTGAGCAGTTCTTC. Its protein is CASRLGLAGEQFF.

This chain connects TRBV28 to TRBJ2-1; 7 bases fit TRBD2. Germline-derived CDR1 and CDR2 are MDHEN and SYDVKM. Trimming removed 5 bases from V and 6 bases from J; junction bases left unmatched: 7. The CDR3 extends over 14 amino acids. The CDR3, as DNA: TGTGCCAGCAGTCCAGCGGGAATGGTCAATGAGCAGTTCTTC. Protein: CASSPAGMVNEQFF. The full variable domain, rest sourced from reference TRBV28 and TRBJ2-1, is DVKVTQSSRYLVKRTGEKVFLECVQDMDHENMFWYRQDPGLGLRLIYFSYDVKMKEKGDIPEGYSVSREKKERFSLILESASTNQTSMYLCASSPAGMVNEQFFGPGTRLTVL.